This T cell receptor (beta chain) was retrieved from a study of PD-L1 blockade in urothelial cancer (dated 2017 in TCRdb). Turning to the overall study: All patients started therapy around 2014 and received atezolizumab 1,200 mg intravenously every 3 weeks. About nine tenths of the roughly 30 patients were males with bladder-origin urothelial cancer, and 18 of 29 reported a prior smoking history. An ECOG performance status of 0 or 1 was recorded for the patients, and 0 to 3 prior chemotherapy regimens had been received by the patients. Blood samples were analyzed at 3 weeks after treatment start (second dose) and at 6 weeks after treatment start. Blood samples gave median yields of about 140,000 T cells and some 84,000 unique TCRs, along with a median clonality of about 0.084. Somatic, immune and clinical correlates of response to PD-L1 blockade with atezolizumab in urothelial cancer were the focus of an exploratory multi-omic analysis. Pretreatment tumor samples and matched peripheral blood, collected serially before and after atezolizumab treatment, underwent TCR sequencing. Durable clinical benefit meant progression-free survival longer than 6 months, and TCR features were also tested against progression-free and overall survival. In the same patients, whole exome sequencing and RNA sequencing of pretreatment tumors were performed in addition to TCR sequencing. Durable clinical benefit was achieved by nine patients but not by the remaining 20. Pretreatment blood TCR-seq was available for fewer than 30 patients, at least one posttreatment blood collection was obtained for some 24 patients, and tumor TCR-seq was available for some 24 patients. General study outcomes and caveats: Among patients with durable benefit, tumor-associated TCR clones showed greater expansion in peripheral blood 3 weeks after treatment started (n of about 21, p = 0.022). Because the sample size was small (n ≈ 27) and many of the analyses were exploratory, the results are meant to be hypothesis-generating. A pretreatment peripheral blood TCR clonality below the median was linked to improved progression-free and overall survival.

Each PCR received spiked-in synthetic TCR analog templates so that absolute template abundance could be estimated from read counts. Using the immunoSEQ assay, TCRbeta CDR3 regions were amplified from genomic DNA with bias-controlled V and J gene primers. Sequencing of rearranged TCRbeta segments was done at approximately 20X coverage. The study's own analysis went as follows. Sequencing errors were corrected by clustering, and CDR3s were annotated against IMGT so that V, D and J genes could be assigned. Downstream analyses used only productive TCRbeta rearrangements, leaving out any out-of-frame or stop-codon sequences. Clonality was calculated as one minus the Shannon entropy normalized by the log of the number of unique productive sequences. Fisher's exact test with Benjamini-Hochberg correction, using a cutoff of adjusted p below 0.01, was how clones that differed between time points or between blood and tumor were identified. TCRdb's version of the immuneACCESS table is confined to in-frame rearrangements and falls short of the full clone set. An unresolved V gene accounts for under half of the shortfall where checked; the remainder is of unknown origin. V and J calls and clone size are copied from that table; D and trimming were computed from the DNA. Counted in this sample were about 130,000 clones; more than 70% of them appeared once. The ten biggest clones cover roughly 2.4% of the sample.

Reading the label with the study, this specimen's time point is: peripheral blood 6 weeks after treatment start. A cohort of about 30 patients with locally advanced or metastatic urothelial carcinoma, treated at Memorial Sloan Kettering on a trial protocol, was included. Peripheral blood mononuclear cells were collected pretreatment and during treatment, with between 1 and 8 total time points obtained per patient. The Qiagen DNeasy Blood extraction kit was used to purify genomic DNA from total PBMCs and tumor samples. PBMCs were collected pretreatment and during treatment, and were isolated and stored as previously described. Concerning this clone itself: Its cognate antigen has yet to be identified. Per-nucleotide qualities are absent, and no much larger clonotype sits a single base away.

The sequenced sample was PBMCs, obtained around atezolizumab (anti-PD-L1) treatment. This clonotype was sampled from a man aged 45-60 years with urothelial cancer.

The DNA sequence is TGCGCCAGCAGCTTGTCGGGGAGCGGGCCTATCGGGAATGAGCAGTTCTTC. Translation gives CASSLSGSGPIGNEQFF. The sequence links TRBV5-1 to TRBJ2-1; perhaps TRBD2 is the D gene, with 6 bases matching. The CDR3, from cysteine to phenylalanine, totals 17 residues. The sequence is cut down to CDR3 DNA, 51 bases in frame from base 1. Deletion took 1 base off V and 7 bases off J, with a span of 21 bases between the germline ends. Sequences SGHRS (CDR1) and YFSETQ (CDR2) are obtained from the germline V gene.